This T cell receptor (beta chain) originates from a study of blood T cells in healthy people across ages. Whole-study results and caveats: In long-lived donors, naive CD4+ cell counts and diversity exceeded those of aged donors.

Remarks on this clonotype: The antigen is unknown.

The sample, about 10 milliliters of peripheral blood, was drawn from each donor. The CDR3 loop spans 12 amino acids. Per germline, CDR1 ENHRY and CDR2 SYGVKD. V lost 5 bases to trimming and J lost 7 bases; unmatched junction nucleotides: 4. A sample-barcoded 5' primer and a J-beta primer mix were used in a second PCR of about 7 to 12 cycles. Through a template-switch adaptor with 12 random nucleotides, each cDNA molecule received a tag. TCRdb reanalysed the 5' RACE reads using MiXCR and keeps one entry per CDR3 protein. The table records 450,000 to 700,000 distinct CDR3 sequences, 25% to 30% of them present only once.

The chain joins TRBV10-3 to TRBJ1-1, with 7 bases aligning to TRBD1. The origin of this receptor is an older woman in good health. Sample: blood. The chain's CDR3 is CAISRDRNEAFF. Written as DNA, the CDR3 is TGTGCCATCAGTCGGGACAGAAATGAAGCTTTCTTT.